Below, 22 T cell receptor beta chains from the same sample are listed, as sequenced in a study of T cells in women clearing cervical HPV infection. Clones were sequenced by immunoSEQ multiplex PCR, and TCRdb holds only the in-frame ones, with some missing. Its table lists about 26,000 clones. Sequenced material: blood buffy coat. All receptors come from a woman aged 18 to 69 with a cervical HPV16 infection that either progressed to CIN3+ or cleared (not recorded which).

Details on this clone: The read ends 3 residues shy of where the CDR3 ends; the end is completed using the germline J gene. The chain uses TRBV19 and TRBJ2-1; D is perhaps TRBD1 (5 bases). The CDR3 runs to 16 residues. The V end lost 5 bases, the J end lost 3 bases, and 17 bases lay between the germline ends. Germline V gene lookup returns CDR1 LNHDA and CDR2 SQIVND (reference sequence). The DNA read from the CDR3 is TGTGCCAGTAGTGACCGGTGGACAAGCAGCTACAATGAG. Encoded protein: CASSDRWTSSYNE. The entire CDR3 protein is CASSDRWTSSYNEQFF.

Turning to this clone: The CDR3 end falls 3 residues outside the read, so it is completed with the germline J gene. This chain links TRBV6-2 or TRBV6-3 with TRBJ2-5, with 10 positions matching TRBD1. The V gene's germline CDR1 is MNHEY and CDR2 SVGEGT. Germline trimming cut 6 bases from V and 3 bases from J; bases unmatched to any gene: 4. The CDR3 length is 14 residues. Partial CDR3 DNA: TGTGCCAGCAGGGGGACAGGGGCAAAAGAGACC. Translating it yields CASRGTGAKET. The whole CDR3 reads CASRGTGAKETQYF.

The sequenced CDR3 bases are TGTGCCAGCAGCTCTCGGACTAAAGAGACC. It codes for CASSSRTKET. The CDR3 as a whole reads CASSSRTKETQYF. V and J are TRBV7-3 and TRBJ2-5; D may be TRBD2 (6 bases). Coverage ceases 3 residues before the CDR3 finishes, and the germline J gene fills in the end. This CDR3 spans 13 amino acids. V gave up 4 bases and J gave up 3 bases, with 9 bases separating them. Germline lookup yields CDR1 SGHTA and CDR2 FQGTGA. Looking up the rest from reference TRBV7-3 and TRBJ2-5 gives the full variable domain: GAGVSQTPSNKVTEKGKYVELRCDPISGHTALYWYRQSLGQGPEFLIYFQGTGAADDSGLPNDRFFAVRPEGSVSTLKIQRTERGDSAVYLCASSSRTKETQYFGPGTRLLVL.

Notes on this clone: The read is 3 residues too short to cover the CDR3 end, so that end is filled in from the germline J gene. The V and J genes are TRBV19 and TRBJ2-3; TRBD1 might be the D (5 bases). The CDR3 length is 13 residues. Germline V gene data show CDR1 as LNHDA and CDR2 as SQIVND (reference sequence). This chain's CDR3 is CASSKTENQPQYF. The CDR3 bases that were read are TGTGCCAGTAGTAAGACAGAGAATCAGCCG.

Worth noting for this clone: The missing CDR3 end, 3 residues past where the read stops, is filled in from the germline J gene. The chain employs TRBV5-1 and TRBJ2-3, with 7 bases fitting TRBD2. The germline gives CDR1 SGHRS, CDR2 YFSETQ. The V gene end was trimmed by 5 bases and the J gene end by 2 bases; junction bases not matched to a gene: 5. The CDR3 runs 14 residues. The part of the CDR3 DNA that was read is TGCGCCAGCAGAGCTAGCGGACCCACAGATACG. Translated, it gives CASRASGPTDT. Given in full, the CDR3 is CASRASGPTDTQYF.

The covered CDR3 bases are TGTGCCTGGAGTGTATCAGGGGCTGAA. Amino acid sequence: CAWSVSGAE. The full CDR3 protein reads CAWSVSGAEAFF. J is TRBJ1-1 and V is TRBV30, with TRBD1 as a possible D gene (6 bases). The read terminates 3 residues ahead of where the CDR3 ends, so the germline J gene completes it. The CDR3 extends over 12 amino acids. CDR1 is GTSNPN and CDR2 is SVGIG in the germline V gene (reference sequence). V shed 0 bases and J shed 6 bases, with 8 bases lying between them.

CDR3 DNA (partial): TGCGCCAGCAGATCCCCGGTTTGGGCTAGCGGGGGGAACAATGAG. This gives the protein CASRSPVWASGGNNE. The full CDR3 protein is CASRSPVWASGGNNEQFF. The chain employs TRBV5-1 and TRBJ2-1, with TRBD2 identical over 11 bases. The CDR3 goes on 3 residues after the read ends, and that part is filled in from the germline J gene. The CDR3 has 18 residues. CDR1 SGHRS and CDR2 YFSETQ come from the germline V gene. V gave up 5 bases and J gave up 5 bases; unmatched junction bases: 15.

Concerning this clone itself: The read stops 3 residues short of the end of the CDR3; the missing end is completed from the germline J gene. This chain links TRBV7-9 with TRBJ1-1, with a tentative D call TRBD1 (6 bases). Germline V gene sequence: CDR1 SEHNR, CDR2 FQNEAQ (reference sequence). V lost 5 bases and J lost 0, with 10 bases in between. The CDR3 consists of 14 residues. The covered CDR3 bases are TGTGCCAGCAGCCCGGGGGGCCTGAACACTGAA. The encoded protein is CASSPGGLNTE. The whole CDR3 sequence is CASSPGGLNTEAFF.

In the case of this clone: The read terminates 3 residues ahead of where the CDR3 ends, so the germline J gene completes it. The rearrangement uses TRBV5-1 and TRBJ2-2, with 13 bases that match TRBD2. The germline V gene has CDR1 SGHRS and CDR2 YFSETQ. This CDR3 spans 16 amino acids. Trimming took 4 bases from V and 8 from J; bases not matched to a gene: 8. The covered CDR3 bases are TGCGCCAGCAGCCGAGTCGGACTAGCGGGAGTAGGGGAG. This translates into CASSRVGLAGVGE. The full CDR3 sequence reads CASSRVGLAGVGELFF.

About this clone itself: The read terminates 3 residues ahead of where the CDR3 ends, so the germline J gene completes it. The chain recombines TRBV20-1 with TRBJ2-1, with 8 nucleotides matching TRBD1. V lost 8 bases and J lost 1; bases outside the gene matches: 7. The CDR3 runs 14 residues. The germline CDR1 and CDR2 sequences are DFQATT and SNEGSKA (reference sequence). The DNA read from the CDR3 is TGCAGTCTCGGACAGGGTGGATCCTACAATGAG. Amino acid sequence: CSLGQGGSYNE. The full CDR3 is CSLGQGGSYNEQFF.

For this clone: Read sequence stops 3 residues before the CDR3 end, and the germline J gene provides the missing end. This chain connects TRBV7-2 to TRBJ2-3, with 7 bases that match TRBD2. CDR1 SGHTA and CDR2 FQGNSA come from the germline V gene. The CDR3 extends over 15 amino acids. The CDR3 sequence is CASISGAGVLETQYF. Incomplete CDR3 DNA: TGTGCCAGCATCTCCGGTGCGGGGGTCTTAGAGACG.

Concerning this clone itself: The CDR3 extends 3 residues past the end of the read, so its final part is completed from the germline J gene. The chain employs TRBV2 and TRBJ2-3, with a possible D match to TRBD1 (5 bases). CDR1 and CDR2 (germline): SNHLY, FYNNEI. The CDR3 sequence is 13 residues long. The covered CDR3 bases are TGTGCCAGCAGCCTGGACACCCAAGAGACG. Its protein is CASSLDTQET. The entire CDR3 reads CASSLDTQETQYF.

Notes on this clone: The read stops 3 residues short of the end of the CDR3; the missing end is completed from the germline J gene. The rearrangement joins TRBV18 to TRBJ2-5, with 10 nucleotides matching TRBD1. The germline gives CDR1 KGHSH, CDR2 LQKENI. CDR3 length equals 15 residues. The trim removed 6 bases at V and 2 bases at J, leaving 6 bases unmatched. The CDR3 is CASSRDRGLQETQYF. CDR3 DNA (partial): TGTGCCAGCTCCCGGGACAGGGGCTTGCAAGAGACC.

The CDR3 bases that were read are TGTGCCAGCTCCTCTCAGGCAGGGGGAGAACAGCCC. Translated, it gives CASSSQAGGEQP. The full CDR3 protein is CASSSQAGGEQPQHF. V usage is TRBV12-3 or TRBV12-4 and J usage is TRBJ1-5, with 7 bases lining up with TRBD1. With the read ending 3 residues before the CDR3 end, the germline J gene is used to fill in that end. CDR3 length: 15 amino acids. Unmatched junction bases numbered 14, after V lost 8 bases and J lost 7 bases.

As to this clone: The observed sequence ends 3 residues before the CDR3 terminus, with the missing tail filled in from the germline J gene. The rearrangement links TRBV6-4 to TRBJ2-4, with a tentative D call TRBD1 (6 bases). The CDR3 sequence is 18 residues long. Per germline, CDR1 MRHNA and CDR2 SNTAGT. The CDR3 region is CASSDSISLQGIQETQYF. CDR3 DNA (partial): TGTGCCAGCAGTGACTCGATCTCCCTACAGGGCATCCAAGAGACT.

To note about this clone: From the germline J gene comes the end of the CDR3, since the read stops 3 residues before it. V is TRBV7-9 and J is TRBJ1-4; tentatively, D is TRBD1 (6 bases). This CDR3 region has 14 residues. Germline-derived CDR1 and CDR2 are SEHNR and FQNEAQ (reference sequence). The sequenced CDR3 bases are TGTGCCAGCAGCTGGACAGTGTTAAGTTCACCA. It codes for CASSWTVLSSP. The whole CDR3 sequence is CASSWTVLSSPLFF.

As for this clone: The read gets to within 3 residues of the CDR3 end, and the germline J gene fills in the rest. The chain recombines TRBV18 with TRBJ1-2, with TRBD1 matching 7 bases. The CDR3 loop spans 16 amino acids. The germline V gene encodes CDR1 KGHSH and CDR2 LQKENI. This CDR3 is CASSPPRGQGDNDYTF. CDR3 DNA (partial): TGTGCCAGCTCACCACCGAGGGGGCAGGGGGACAACGAC.

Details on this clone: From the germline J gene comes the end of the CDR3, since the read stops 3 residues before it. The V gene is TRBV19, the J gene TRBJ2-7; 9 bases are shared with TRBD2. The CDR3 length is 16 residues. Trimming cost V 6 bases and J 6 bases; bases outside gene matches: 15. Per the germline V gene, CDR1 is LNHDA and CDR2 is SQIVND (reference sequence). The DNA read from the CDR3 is TGTGCCAGTAGAAGTCAACCGGGACTAGCATTTACCGAG. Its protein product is CASRSQPGLAFTE. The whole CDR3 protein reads CASRSQPGLAFTEQYF. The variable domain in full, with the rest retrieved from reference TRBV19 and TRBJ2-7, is DGGITQSPKYLFRKEGQNVTLSCEQNLNHDAMYWYRQDPGQGLRLIYYSQIVNDFQKGDIAEGYSVSREKKESFPLTVTSAQKNPTAFYLCASRSQPGLAFTEQYFGPGTRLTVT.

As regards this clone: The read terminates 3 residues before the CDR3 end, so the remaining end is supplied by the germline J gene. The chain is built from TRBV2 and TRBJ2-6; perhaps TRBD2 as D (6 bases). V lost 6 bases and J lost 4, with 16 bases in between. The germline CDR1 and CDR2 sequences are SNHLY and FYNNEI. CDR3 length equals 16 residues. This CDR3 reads CASRAPRGGGANVLTF. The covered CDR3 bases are TGTGCCAGCAGGGCCCCTAGGGGAGGAGGGGCCAACGTC.

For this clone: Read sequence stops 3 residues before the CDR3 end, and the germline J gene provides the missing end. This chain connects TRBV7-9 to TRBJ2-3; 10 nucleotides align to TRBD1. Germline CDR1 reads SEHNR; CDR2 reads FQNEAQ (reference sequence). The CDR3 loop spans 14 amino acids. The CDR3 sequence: CASSSRDRGETQYF. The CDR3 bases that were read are TGTGCCAGCAGCTCTCGGGACAGGGGAGAGACG.

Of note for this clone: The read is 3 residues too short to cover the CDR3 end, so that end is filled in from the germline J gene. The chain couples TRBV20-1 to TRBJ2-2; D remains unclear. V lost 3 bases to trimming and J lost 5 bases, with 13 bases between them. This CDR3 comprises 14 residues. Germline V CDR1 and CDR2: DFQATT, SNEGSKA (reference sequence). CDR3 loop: CSASRSSRTGELFF. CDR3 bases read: TGCAGTGCTAGTAGAAGTTCTAGGACCGGGGAG.

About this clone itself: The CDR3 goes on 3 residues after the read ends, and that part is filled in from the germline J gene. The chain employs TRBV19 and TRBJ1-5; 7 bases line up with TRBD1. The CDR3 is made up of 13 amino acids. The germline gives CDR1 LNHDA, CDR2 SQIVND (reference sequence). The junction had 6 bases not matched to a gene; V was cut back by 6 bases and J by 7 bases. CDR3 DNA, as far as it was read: TGTGCCAGTAGCACACAGGGGAACCAGCCC. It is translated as CASSTQGNQP. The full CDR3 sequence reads CASSTQGNQPQHF.